The clone carrying this T cell receptor (beta chain) came up a few times. The antigen is unknown. Built from TCR beta cDNA, the libraries had unique molecular identifiers in them. TCRdb used MiXCR to reprocess the PCR reads, holding one entry per CDR3 protein. Among about 500,000 distinct CDR3 sequences listed, 40% to 55% were seen once. These data come from a study of post-analysis software for immune sequencing data. Findings and caveats of the study: Among roughly 5 TRBV segments more frequent in patients than controls were TRBV5-6, TRBV5-1 and TRBV20-1. Comparison with controls showed significantly lower normalized Chao1 diversity in multiple sclerosis patients.

Trimming removed 3 bases at V and 0 bases at J, with 12 bases between. CDR3 length: 15 residues. The chain links TRBV12-3 or TRBV12-4 to TRBJ2-7; a possible D gene is TRBD1 (6 bases). The sample comprised blood. This clonotype was sampled from a girl aged 5 to 17 with multiple sclerosis. The CDR3 region is CASSFVQGISYEQYF. As DNA, the CDR3 is TGTGCCAGCAGTTTCGTACAGGGAATCTCCTACGAGCAGTACTTC.